The clone carrying this TCR beta chain came up a few times. The antigen remains undetermined. The data originate from a study of T cell responses to AZD1222 COVID-19 vaccine. Study-level points and caveats: Targets within unmutated variant regions were reportedly found for nearly half of spike-specific TCRs. Dominant CD4 TCR responses targeted spike regions 160-218 and 743-854. Increases in Spike-specific TCR breadth and depth were seen after two AZD1222 doses.

Generated by immunoSEQ multiplex PCR, the TCRdb table keeps only in-frame clones and is missing some. This table has roughly 89,000 clones, roughly 88% appearing once. The CDR3 contains 14 residues. Germline V gene sequence: CDR1 SGHTA, CDR2 FQGNSA. V shed 1 base, J shed 3 bases, and the junction held 3 bases outside the gene matches. The receptor was derived from an adult in good health. The sequenced sample was peripheral blood, obtained on day 0 of MenACWY control vaccination. V and J are TRBV7-2 and TRBJ2-7; 7 bases line up with TRBD2. The CDR3 spells CASSLGGRGYEQYF. The DNA of the CDR3 is TGTGCCAGCAGCTTAGGCGGGAGAGGCTACGAGCAGTACTTC.